This T cell receptor (beta chain) was sequenced in a study of blood T cell repertoires in COVID-19. Source study methods: From reference gene primer amplification, estimates of nucleated cell counts were derived. The method was immunoSEQ multiplex PCR; TCRdb's version includes in-frame clones alone and lacks a portion of them. The DNA gave D and trimming, while V, J and clone size come from that table. The sample records 100,000 to 150,000 clones, around four fifths being singletons. Sequencing used peripheral blood. The origin of this receptor is a human donor in a cohort sampled during active COVID-19.

This chain's CDR3 is CASSWGTIQTGSYGYTF. Here the CDR3 DNA reads TGTGCCAGCAGCTGGGGAACTATCCAAACTGGGAGCTATGGCTACACCTTC. The V and J genes are TRBV5-6 and TRBJ1-2; no definite D call. Trimming removed 3 bases from V and 4 bases from J, with 22 bases in between. The CDR3 sequence is 17 residues long. CDR1 and CDR2 from the germline V gene are SGHDT and YYEEEE.